The entry below gives a single T cell receptor beta chain sequence along with its context. Its target is not known. This specimen comes from a study of cytomegalovirus exposure and HLA in healthy donors. Findings and caveats of the study: Indistinguishable V segments such as TRBV6-2 and TRBV6-3 were excluded.

PCR involved 60 Vbeta and 13 Jbeta primers. Assay: immunoSEQ multiplex PCR; the TCRdb copy retains only in-frame clones and omits some. Found here are approximately 100,000 clones, around a tenth of them singletons; the top ten hold 4.5% to 6.5%. V shed 7 bases, J shed 3 bases, and the junction held 12 bases outside the gene matches. The CDR3 totals 17 residues. From germline, CDR1 is SGHVS and CDR2 FQNEAQ. V gene TRBV7-8 combines with J gene TRBJ1-6; 7 nucleotides line up with TRBD1. The clonotype originates from a man in his fifties in good health and CMV-seropositive. The material sequenced was PBMCs. The CDR3 nucleotides read TGTGCCAGCACAACCGACCCAGGGGGGAGCTATAATTCACCCCTCCACTTT. Translated, it gives CASTTDPGGSYNSPLHF.